This T cell receptor (beta chain) is from a study of tissue T cells after allogeneic stem cell transplantation. As for time point: mouse harvest day 7 after allogeneic transplant. Mouse grafts combined 10^7 T-cell-depleted bone marrow cells with 10^6 splenic CD5+ T cells. This mouse GVHD model was MHC-mismatched B6 to BALB/c, profiled day 7 or 14. A word on this clone: The listed genes are named as in mouse. The DNA ends 1 residue before the CDR3 does, and the rest of the CDR3 is filled in from the germline J gene.

Assay used: immunoSEQ multiplex PCR; TCRdb lists only in-frame clones, some missing. Altogether some 8,000 clones are present, approximately 46% being singletons, with the ten largest covering 7% to 8.5%. The germline V gene has CDR1 KGHPV and CDR2 FQNQEV (reference sequence). Deletions cut 2 bases from V and 3 bases from J, with 7 bases between. The CDR3 is made up of 14 amino acids. The chain carries TRBV26 and TRBJ1-4, with D perhaps TRBD1 (5 bases). Sequencing was carried out using gut tissue. The sequence was obtained from a female BALB/c mouse given C57BL/6 T cells with graft-versus-host disease after an allogeneic hematopoietic cell transplant. The CDR3 loop is CASSLTGANERLFF. The DNA read from the CDR3 is TGTGCCAGCAGTCTGACAGGAGCCAACGAAAGATTATTT.